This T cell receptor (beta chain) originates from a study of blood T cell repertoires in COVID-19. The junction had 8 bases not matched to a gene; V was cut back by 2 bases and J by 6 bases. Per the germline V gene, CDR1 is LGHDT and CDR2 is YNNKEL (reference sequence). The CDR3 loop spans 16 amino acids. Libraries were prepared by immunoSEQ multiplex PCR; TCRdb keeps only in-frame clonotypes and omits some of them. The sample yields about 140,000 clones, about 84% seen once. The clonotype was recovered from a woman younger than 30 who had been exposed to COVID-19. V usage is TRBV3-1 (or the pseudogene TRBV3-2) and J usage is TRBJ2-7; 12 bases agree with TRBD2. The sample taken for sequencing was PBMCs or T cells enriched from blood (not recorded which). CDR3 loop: CASSQYRLAGVSEQYF. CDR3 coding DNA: TGTGCCAGCAGCCAATACCGACTAGCGGGAGTATCCGAGCAGTACTTC.